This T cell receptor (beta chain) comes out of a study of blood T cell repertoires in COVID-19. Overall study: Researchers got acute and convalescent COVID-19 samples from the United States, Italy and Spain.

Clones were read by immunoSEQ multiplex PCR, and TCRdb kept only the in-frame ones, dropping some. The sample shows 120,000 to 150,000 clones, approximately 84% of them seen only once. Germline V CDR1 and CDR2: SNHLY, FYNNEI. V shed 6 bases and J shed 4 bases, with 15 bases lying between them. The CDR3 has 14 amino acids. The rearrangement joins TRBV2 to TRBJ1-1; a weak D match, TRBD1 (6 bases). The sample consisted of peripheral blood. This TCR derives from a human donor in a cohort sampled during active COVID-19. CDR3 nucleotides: TGTGCCAGCAGCCCCGAAGGGGGTAGCACTGAAGCTTTCTTT. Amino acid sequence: CASSPEGGSTEAFF.